This TCR beta chain was obtained from a study of blood T cells in healthy people across ages. With a J-beta primer mix and a sample-barcoded 5' primer, a second PCR ran 7 to 11 cycles. Every sample produced at least 2.5 million CDR3-containing paired-end reads. TCRdb re-analysed the 5' RACE reads in MiXCR, keeping a single row per CDR3 protein. The sample records around 940,000 distinct CDR3 sequences, approximately 50% being singletons. Germline-derived CDR1 and CDR2 are DFQATT and SNEGSKA (reference sequence). The CDR3 consists of 17 residues. Trimming stripped 0 bases from V and 5 bases from J, with 22 bases between.

The sequencing sample was made of blood. The chain joins TRBV20-1 to TRBJ1-1; possible D gene TRBD1, 5 bases. The receptor's source is a woman aged 55-69 years in good health. For the CDR3, the DNA is TGCAGTGCTAGAGATCACGGGGGGTTCCGGATGGTGACTGAAGCTTTCTTT. This translates into CSARDHGGFRMVTEAFF.